What follows are 30 T cell receptor beta chains derived from one specimen sequenced in a study of PD-L1 blockade in urothelial cancer. Some clones are missing from TCRdb's copy, which holds only in-frame ones; the method was immunoSEQ multiplex PCR. This table holds about 110,000 clones, roughly 88% found once. This specimen consisted of PBMCs, obtained around atezolizumab (anti-PD-L1) treatment. Receptors originate from a man aged 50 to 60 with urothelial cancer.

The chain links TRBV4-1 to TRBJ2-1, with a weak D call TRBD2 (7 bases). This CDR3 has 16 amino acids. Deletions cut 7 bases from V and 6 bases from J, with 22 bases between. Germline CDR1 MGHRA, CDR2 YSYEKL. In nucleotides, the CDR3 is TGCGCCAGCAAGCCCAGGGGCGGGGGTTTAGCCAATGAGCAGTTCTTC. This encodes CASKPRGGGLANEQFF.

J is TRBJ2-7 and V is TRBV2; D is perhaps TRBD1 (6 bases). Germline V gene lookup returns CDR1 SNHLY and CDR2 FYNNEI. The CDR3 length is 17 residues. Trimming pared 10 bases from V and 0 bases from J, leaving 25 bases between. CDR3: CATTIQGMGKSSYEQYF. The CDR3, as DNA: TGTGCCACCACGATACAGGGTATGGGAAAAAGCTCCTACGAGCAGTACTTC.

The chain recombines TRBV5-1 with TRBJ1-1, with D possibly matching TRBD1 (5 bases). This CDR3 region has 14 residues. Germline loops: CDR1 SGHRS, CDR2 YFSETQ. V lost 5 bases and J 1 base, leaving 12 bases between the germline ends. The CDR3, as DNA: TGCGCCAGCAGATTAGGCAGGGAGAACACTGAAGCTTTCTTT. It encodes CASRLGRENTEAFF. Full variable domain (outside the CDR3, taken from reference TRBV5-1 and TRBJ1-1): KAGVTQTPRYLIKTRGQQVTLSCSPISGHRSVSWYQQTPGQGLQFLFEYFSETQRNKGNFPGRFSGRQFSNSRSEMNVSTLELGDSALYLCASRLGRENTEAFFGQGTRLTVV.

The chain has TRBV15 and TRBJ1-4; the D gene is possibly TRBD1 (6 bases). Germline CDR1 is LNHNV and CDR2 is YYDKDF (reference sequence). The germline V and J ends were trimmed by 3 bases and 8 bases, with 13 bases remaining between them. The CDR3 is made up of 14 amino acids. The CDR3 loop is CATSREQGGEKLFF. CDR3 DNA sequence: TGTGCCACCAGCAGGGAACAGGGTGGCGAAAAACTGTTTTTT.

The chain recombines TRBV9 with TRBJ1-2; no clear D. The CDR3 consists of 15 residues. Germline V gives CDR1 SGDLS, CDR2 YYNGEE. V was clipped by 0 bases and J by 6 bases, with 15 bases between them. CDR3 DNA: TGTGCCAGCAGCGTAGCCCCTTATCCGGAGGATGGCTACACCTTC. This encodes CASSVAPYPEDGYTF.

This rearrangement joins TRBV5-6 to TRBJ1-5; D is unclear. The CDR3 consists of 14 residues. Germline assignment: CDR1 SGHDT and CDR2 YYEEEE. The ends were cut back, 3 bases at V and 0 bases at J, with 7 bases in the middle. For the CDR3, the DNA is TGTGCCAGCAGCTCGCTATTTAGCAATCAGCCCCAGCATTTT. It encodes CASSSLFSNQPQHF.

The rearrangement uses TRBV18 and TRBJ2-7; 9 bases align to TRBD2. The CDR3 is 15 residues long. Germline assignment: CDR1 KGHSH and CDR2 LQKENI. The J segment lost 7 bases and the V segment lost 3 bases, leaving 10 bases of the junction unmatched. CDR3 DNA: TGTGCCAGCTCACCGGCGGGAGGGGTTCGGTATGAGCAGTACTTC. It is translated as CASSPAGGVRYEQYF.

The rearrangement joins TRBV30 to TRBJ2-1; 8 bases agree with TRBD2. V lost 8 bases to trimming and J lost 0 bases; unmatched junction nucleotides: 12. The CDR3 runs 16 residues. Germline V lookup: CDR1 GTSNPN, CDR2 SVGIG (reference sequence). The DNA for the CDR3 is TGTGCCAGTGAGCGGGCGGGAGGCTACTCCTACAATGAGCAGTTCTTC. It is translated as CASERAGGYSYNEQFF. The entire variable domain, with the rest obtained from reference TRBV30 and TRBJ2-1, is as follows: SQTIHQWPATLVQPVGSPLSLECTVEGTSNPNLYWYRQAAGRGLQLLFYSVGIGQISSEVPQNLSASRPQDRQFILSSKKLLLSDSGFYLCASERAGGYSYNEQFFGPGTRLTVL.

The chain links TRBV27 to TRBJ2-4, with D unclear. This CDR3 is built from 14 residues. Trimming removed 0 bases from V and 6 bases from J, with 9 bases in between. Germline CDR1 reads MNHEY; CDR2 reads SMNVEV (reference sequence). The CDR3 protein is CASSLSSAGNIQYF. CDR3 nucleotides: TGTGCCAGCAGTTTATCGAGTGCAGGAAACATTCAGTACTTC.

V gene TRBV7-8 combines with J gene TRBJ2-3, with 9 bases aligning to TRBD2. With 0 bases clipped from V and 0 bases from J, the junction kept 7 bases outside the gene matches. Germline CDR1 SGHVS, CDR2 FQNEAQ. The CDR3 totals 18 residues. The CDR3 nucleotides are TGTGCCAGCAGCTTAGCAGGGGGAGCGGGAGGTAGCACAGATACGCAGTATTTT. It yields the protein CASSLAGGAGGSTDTQYF.

The chain links TRBV18 to TRBJ1-4; no firm D call. Trimming pared 4 bases from V and 8 bases from J, leaving 17 bases between. Germline V gives CDR1 KGHSH, CDR2 LQKENI. This CDR3 contains 15 residues. This CDR3 reads CASSQAGSEVEKLFF. The CDR3 nucleotides are TGTGCCAGCTCACAAGCGGGTTCCGAGGTCGAAAAACTGTTTTTT. Based on the CDR3 plus reference TRBV18 and TRBJ1-4, the full variable domain is NAGVMQNPRHLVRRRGQEARLRCSPMKGHSHVYWYRQLPEEGLKFMVYLQKENIIDESGMPKERFSAEFPKEGPSILRIQQVVRGDSAAYFCASSQAGSEVEKLFFGSGTQLSVL.

This clone was seen a single time. The chain has TRBV2 and TRBJ2-5; TRBD2 agrees at 7 bases. The CDR3 extends over 13 amino acids. Trimming at V came to 4 bases and at J to 4 bases, leaving 3 bases not matched to a gene. In germline, CDR1 is SNHLY, CDR2 FYNNEI. CDR3 in amino acids: CASSGEGLETQYF. The CDR3 DNA is TGTGCCAGCAGTGGGGAGGGGTTAGAGACCCAGTACTTC.

The chain couples TRBV7-2 to TRBJ2-2, with D possibly matching TRBD1 (6 bases). V shed 5 bases and J shed 3 bases, with 10 bases lying between them. The germline gives CDR1 SGHTA, CDR2 FQGNSA. There are 14 residues in the CDR3. This CDR3 is CASSPQGHTGELFF. The CDR3, as DNA: TGTGCCAGCAGCCCCCAGGGGCACACCGGGGAGCTGTTTTTT.

The chain employs TRBV5-1 and TRBJ1-4; unclear D gene. The CDR3 is 15 amino acids. Deletions cut 4 bases from V and 0 bases from J, with 10 bases between. The germline V gene has CDR1 SGHRS and CDR2 YFSETQ. CDR3 sequence (DNA): TGCGCCAGCAGCATTGGCCATGCAACTAATGAAAAACTGTTTTTT. Translated: CASSIGHATNEKLFF.

The sample holds one count of this clone. The genes are TRBV7-2 and TRBJ2-3; the D is unclear. The CDR3 is made up of 11 amino acids. Trimming left V 4 bases short and J 3 bases short, with 2 bases between. Per germline, CDR1 SGHTA and CDR2 FQGNSA. CDR3 sequence (DNA): TGTGCCAGCAGCTCAACAGATACGCAGTATTTT. Its translation is CASSSTDTQYF.

V usage is TRBV19 and J usage is TRBJ2-7; 7 bases are a match to TRBD1. CDR3 length equals 12 residues. With V trimmed by 4 bases and J by 3 bases, 0 bases remained unmatched. Germline V gene lookup returns CDR1 LNHDA and CDR2 SQIVND (reference sequence). The CDR3 sequence is CASSRQGYEQYF. CDR3 coding DNA: TGTGCCAGTAGTAGACAGGGCTACGAGCAGTACTTC.

The V call is TRBV28, the J call TRBJ2-5; D is possibly TRBD1 (6 bases). V gave up 7 bases and J gave up 0 bases, with 12 bases separating them. This CDR3 has 14 amino acids. CDR1 and CDR2 (germline): MDHEN, SYDVKM. DNA for the CDR3: TGTGCCAGCACCCCCGGACAGAACCAAGAGACCCAGTACTTC. Translating it yields CASTPGQNQETQYF.

A note on this clone: Germline and junction disagree at one end, which may indicate a read error. This sequence joins TRBV9 and TRBJ2-1; 7 bases line up with TRBD2. Germline CDR1 reads SGDLS; CDR2 reads YYNGEE. CDR3 length: 14 residues. CDR3 in amino acids: CASSKPSGPARVLF. Written as DNA, the CDR3 is TGTGCCAGCAGCAAACCTAGCGGACCCGCACGGGTACTCTTC.

The V gene is TRBV6-1, the J gene TRBJ2-7; a weak D match, TRBD2 (5 bases). Germline assignment: CDR1 MNHNS and CDR2 SASEGT. V was cut by 4 bases and J by 3 bases, with 10 bases left in between. The CDR3 is 13 residues long. The CDR3 DNA reads as TGTGCCAGCAGTGGGACTCCCTACTACGAGCAGTACTTC. It codes for CASSGTPYYEQYF.

The chain links TRBV4-1 to TRBJ2-1; D possibly corresponds to TRBD1 (6 bases). This CDR3 is built from 13 residues. The V end lost 1 base, the J end lost 9 bases, and 10 bases lay between the germline ends. The germline gives CDR1 MGHRA, CDR2 YSYEKL. CDR3 amino acids: CASSQGTAPEQFF. The CDR3 DNA follows: TGCGCCAGCAGCCAAGGGACAGCCCCTGAGCAGTTCTTC.

This clone was seen only a few times. V usage is TRBV5-6 and J usage is TRBJ2-3; D is perhaps TRBD1 (5 bases). Trimming left V 1 base short and J 3 bases short, with 12 bases between. Germline-derived CDR1 and CDR2 are SGHDT and YYEEEE. There are 15 residues in the CDR3. The CDR3 protein is CASSLPGPGTDTQYF. The CDR3 DNA follows: TGTGCCAGCAGCTTGCCAGGGCCTGGTACAGATACGCAGTATTTT.

The genes are TRBV5-1 and TRBJ2-3; TRBD2 matches at 7 bases. The V gene's germline CDR1 is SGHRS and CDR2 YFSETQ. CDR3 length: 16 residues. V dropped 3 bases and J dropped 0; count of bases not matched to a gene: 7. The CDR3 nucleotides read TGCGCCAGCAGCTGGGACGGGAGGACTAGCACAGATACGCAGTATTTT. Protein sequence: CASSWDGRTSTDTQYF.

The chain is built from TRBV15 and TRBJ2-3, with a weak D call TRBD1 (7 bases). This CDR3 contains 16 residues. Per the germline V gene, CDR1 is LNHNV and CDR2 is YYDKDF (reference sequence). V lost 0 bases to trimming and J lost 5 bases, with 15 bases between them. The CDR3 DNA reads TGTGCCACCAGCAGAGATGGGGGGACAGCGAGAGATACGCAGTATTTT. It is translated as CATSRDGGTARDTQYF.

The rearrangement uses TRBV21-1 and TRBJ2-3; TRBD2 was called by the table and not checked on the DNA. TRBV21-1 is a recognized pseudogene. The CDR3 is 20 amino acids. The CDR3 sequence: CASSRPSGSGPPPSTDTQYF. The CDR3 DNA is TGTGCCAGCAGCAGACCCTCCGGTAGCGGACCTCCACCTAGCACAGATACGCAGTATTTT.

V is TRBV2 and J is TRBJ1-1, with TRBD1 matching over 9 bases. Trimming removed 6 bases from V and 1 base from J; junction bases left unmatched: 6. Germline lookup yields CDR1 SNHLY and CDR2 FYNNEI. The CDR3 is 15 amino acids. The CDR3 DNA follows: TGTGCCAGCAGGGGGACAGGGAGTGCGAACACTGAAGCTTTCTTT. It yields the protein CASRGTGSANTEAFF.

The chain joins TRBV10-3 to TRBJ2-1; TRBD2 agrees at 7 bases. Germline CDR1 ENHRY, CDR2 SYGVKD. V shed 0 bases and J 4 bases; nucleotides not matched to a gene: 6. The CDR3 runs to 16 residues. This CDR3 is CAISESPAGLYNEQFF. In nucleotides, the CDR3 is TGTGCCATCAGTGAGTCGCCAGCGGGATTGTACAATGAGCAGTTCTTC.

The V call is TRBV11-3, the J call TRBJ2-5; tentative D call: TRBD2 (6 bases). V was clipped by 5 bases and J by 4 bases, with 11 bases between them. The CDR3 is 13 residues long. Germline V CDR1 and CDR2: SGHNT, YENEEA. In DNA, the CDR3 is TGTGCCAGCAGCCGGGGACTTTCAGAGACCCAGTACTTC. Its protein product is CASSRGLSETQYF. The full variable domain, rest sourced from reference TRBV11-3 and TRBJ2-5, is EAGVVQSPRYKIIEKKQPVAFWCNPISGHNTLYWYLQNLGQGPELLIRYENEEAVDDSQLPKDRFSAERLKGVDSTLKIQPAELGDSAVYLCASSRGLSETQYFGPGTRLLVL.

The CDR3 nucleotides read TGCGCCAGCAGCCAATACGGGACTAGCGGGGGTAATACGCAGTATTTT. As protein: CASSQYGTSGGNTQYF. The chain joins TRBV4-1 to TRBJ2-3, with 14 bases lining up with TRBD2. After removal of 2 bases from V and 7 bases from J, the junction contained 5 bases not matched to a gene. Germline CDR1 is MGHRA and CDR2 is YSYEKL. There are 16 residues in the CDR3.

The rearrangement links TRBV15 to TRBJ1-5, with a tentative D call TRBD1 (6 bases). The CDR3 extends over 15 amino acids. CDR1 and CDR2 (germline): LNHNV, YYDKDF (reference sequence). Deletions cut 6 bases from V and 2 bases from J, with 14 bases between. CDR3 bases: TGTGCCACCAGGAGGGGGGGCGCTGGCAATCAGCCCCAGCATTTT. It encodes CATRRGGAGNQPQHF.

The sample holds one count of this clone. The rearrangement joins TRBV27 to TRBJ2-7; 9 nucleotides match TRBD1. Germline CDR1 is MNHEY and CDR2 is SMNVEV (reference sequence). CDR3 length: 13 residues. V lost 7 bases, J lost 1 base, and 2 bases stayed unmatched. CDR3: CASTGQGSYEQYF. CDR3 DNA: TGTGCCAGCACGGGACAGGGATCCTACGAGCAGTACTTC.